This TCR beta chain comes out of a study of beta chain features in type 1 diabetes. Study context: All samples combined gave about 100 million sorted cells for examination. Study findings and constraints: The study found that naive, central memory and Treg TCRB repertoires appeared more similar in patients than in healthy donors.

Based on CD45RO/CCR7/CD25/CD127/CD95/CD27, CD4+ regulatory, stem cell-like memory, naive and central memory cells were sorted. The entirety of the isolated RNA underwent reverse transcription, so expressed TCRB transcripts were sequenced. Assay used: immunoSEQ multiplex PCR; TCRdb lists only in-frame clones, some missing. This table has roughly 350,000 clones, approximately 11% appearing once. CDR3 length: 14 residues. Deletions cut 0 bases from V and 4 bases from J, with 11 bases between. In germline, CDR1 is SGDLS, CDR2 YYNGEE. Of note for this clone: Its specificity is unknown.

The receptor was isolated from a woman aged 25 to 45 in good health. The rearrangement links TRBV9 to TRBJ2-7; D uncertain. The sequenced sample consisted of naive CD4+ T cells from blood. The CDR3 loop reads CASSVGTREYEQYF. The DNA for the CDR3 is TGTGCCAGCAGCGTAGGAACCCGAGAATACGAGCAGTACTTC.